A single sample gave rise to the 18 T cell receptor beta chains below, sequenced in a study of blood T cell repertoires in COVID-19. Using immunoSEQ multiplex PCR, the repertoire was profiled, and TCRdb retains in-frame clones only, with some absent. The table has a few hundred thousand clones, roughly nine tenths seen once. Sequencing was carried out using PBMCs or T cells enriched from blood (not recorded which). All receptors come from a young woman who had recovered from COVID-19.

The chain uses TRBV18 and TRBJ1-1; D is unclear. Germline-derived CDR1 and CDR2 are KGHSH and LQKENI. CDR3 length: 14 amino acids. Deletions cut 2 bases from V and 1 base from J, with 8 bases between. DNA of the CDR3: TGTGCCAGCTCACCAGGTCTCGGGAACACTGAAGCTTTCTTT. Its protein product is CASSPGLGNTEAFF.

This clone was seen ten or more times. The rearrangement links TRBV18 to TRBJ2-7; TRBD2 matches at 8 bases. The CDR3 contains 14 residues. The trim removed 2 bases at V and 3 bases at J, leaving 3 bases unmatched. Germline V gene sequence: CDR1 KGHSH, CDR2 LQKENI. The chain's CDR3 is CASSPYGTSYEQYF. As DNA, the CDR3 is TGTGCCAGCTCACCATATGGGACTAGCTACGAGCAGTACTTC.

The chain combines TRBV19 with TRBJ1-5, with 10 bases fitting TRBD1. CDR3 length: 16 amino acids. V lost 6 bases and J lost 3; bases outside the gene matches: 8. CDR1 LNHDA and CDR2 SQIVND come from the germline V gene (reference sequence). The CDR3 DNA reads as TGTGCCAGTAGAAAGACAGGGGGCGCGGCCAATCAGCCCCAGCATTTT. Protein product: CASRKTGGAANQPQHF.

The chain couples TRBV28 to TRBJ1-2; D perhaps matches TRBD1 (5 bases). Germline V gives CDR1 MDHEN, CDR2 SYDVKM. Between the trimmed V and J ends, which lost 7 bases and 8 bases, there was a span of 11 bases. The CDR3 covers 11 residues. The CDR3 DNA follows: TGTGCCAGCACCCTCGGGGGAGGCTACACCTTC. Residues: CASTLGGGYTF.

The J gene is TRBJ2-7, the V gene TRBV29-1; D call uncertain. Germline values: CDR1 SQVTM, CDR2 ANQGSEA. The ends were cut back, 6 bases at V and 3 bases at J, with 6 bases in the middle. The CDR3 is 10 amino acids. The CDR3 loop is CSVLFYEQYF. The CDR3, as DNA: TGCAGCGTCCTATTCTACGAGCAGTACTTC.

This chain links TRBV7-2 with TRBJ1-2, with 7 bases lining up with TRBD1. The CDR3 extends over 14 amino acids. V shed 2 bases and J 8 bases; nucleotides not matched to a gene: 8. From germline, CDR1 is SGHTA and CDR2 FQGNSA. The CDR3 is CASSLKEGAGGYTF. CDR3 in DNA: TGTGCCAGCAGCTTAAAGGAGGGGGCAGGAGGCTACACCTTC. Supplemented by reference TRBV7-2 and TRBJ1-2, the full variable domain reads GAGVSQSPSNKVTEKGKDVELRCDPISGHTALYWYRQSLGQGLEFLIYFQGNSAPDKSGLPSDRFSAERTGGSVSTLTIQRTQQEDSAVYLCASSLKEGAGGYTFGSGTRLTVV.

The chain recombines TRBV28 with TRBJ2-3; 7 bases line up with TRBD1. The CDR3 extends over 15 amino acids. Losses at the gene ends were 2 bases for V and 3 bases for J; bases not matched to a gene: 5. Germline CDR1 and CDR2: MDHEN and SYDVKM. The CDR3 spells CASSLTGESTDTQYF. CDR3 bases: TGTGCCAGCAGTTTAACAGGGGAGAGTACAGATACGCAGTATTTT.

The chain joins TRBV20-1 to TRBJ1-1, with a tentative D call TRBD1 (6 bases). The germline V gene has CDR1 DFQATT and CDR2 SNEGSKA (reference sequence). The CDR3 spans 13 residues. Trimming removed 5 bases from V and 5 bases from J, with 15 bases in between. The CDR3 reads CSAGAGETTEAFF. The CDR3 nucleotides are TGCAGTGCTGGTGCAGGGGAGACGACTGAAGCTTTCTTT.

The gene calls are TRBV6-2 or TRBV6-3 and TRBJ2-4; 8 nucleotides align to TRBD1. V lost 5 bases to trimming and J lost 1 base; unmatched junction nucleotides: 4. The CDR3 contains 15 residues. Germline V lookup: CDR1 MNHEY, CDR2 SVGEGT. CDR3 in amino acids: CASSPQGVAKNIQYF. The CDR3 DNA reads TGTGCCAGCAGTCCACAGGGGGTGGCCAAAAACATTCAGTACTTC.

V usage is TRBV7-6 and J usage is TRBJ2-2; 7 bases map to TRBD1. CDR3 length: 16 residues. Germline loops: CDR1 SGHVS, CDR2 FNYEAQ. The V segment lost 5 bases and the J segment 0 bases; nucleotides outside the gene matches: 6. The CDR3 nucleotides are TGTGCCAGCAGCCTTTGGACAGGCACGAACACCGGGGAGCTGTTTTTT. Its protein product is CASSLWTGTNTGELFF.

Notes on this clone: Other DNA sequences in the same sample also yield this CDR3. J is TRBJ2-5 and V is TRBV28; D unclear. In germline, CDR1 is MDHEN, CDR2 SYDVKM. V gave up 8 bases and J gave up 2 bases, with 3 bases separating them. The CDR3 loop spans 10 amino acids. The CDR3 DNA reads TGTGCCAGCTCTCAAGAGACCCAGTACTTC. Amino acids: CASSQETQYF.

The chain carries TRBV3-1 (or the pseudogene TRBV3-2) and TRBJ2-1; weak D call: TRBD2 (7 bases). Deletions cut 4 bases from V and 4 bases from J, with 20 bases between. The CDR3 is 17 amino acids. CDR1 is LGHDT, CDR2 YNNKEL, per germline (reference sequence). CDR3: CASSPPHRRGPYNEQFF. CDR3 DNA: TGTGCCAGCAGCCCGCCCCACCGGCGGGGGCCTTACAATGAGCAGTTCTTC.

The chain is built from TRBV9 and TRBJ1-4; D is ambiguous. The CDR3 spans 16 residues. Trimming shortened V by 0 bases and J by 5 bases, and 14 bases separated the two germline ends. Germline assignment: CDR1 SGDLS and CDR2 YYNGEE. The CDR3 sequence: CASSVGGGIRNEKLFF. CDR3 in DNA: TGTGCCAGCAGCGTAGGAGGAGGGATAAGGAATGAAAAACTGTTTTTT.

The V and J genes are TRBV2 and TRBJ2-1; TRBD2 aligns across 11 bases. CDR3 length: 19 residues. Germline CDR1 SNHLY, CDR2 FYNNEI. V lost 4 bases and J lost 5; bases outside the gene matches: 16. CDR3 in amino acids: CASSVAKIPGLAGNNEQFF. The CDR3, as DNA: TGTGCCAGCAGTGTGGCCAAAATCCCAGGACTAGCGGGCAACAATGAGCAGTTCTTC.

The CDR3 loop reads CASSEGLAGGNTGELFF. The CDR3 coding sequence is TGTGCCAGCAGCGAGGGACTAGCGGGGGGGAACACCGGGGAGCTGTTTTTT. The chain employs TRBV9 and TRBJ2-2, with 15 bases lining up with TRBD2. V shed 3 bases, J shed 1 base, and the junction held 1 base outside the gene matches. The germline V gene encodes CDR1 SGDLS and CDR2 YYNGEE. The CDR3 is made up of 17 amino acids.

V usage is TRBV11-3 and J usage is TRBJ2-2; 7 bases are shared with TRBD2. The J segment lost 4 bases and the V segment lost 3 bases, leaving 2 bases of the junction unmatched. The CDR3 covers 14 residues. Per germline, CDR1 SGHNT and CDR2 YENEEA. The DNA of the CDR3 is TGTGCCAGCAGCTTTGGCGGGGGCACCGGGGAGCTGTTTTTT. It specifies CASSFGGGTGELFF.

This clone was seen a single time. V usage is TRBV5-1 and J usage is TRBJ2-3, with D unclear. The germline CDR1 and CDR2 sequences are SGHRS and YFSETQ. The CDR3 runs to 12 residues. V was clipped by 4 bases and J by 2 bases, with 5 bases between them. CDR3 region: CASSPNTDTQYF. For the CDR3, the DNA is TGCGCCAGCAGCCCAAACACAGATACGCAGTATTTT.

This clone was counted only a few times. CDR3 residues: CASGNRSPYNEQFF. CDR3 nucleotides: TGTGCCAGCGGCAACAGGAGCCCCTACAATGAGCAGTTCTTC. J is TRBJ2-1 and V is TRBV27; D is possibly TRBD1 (5 bases). Per the germline V gene, CDR1 is MNHEY and CDR2 is SMNVEV (reference sequence). The CDR3 loop spans 14 amino acids. V lost 8 bases and J lost 2, with 13 bases in between.